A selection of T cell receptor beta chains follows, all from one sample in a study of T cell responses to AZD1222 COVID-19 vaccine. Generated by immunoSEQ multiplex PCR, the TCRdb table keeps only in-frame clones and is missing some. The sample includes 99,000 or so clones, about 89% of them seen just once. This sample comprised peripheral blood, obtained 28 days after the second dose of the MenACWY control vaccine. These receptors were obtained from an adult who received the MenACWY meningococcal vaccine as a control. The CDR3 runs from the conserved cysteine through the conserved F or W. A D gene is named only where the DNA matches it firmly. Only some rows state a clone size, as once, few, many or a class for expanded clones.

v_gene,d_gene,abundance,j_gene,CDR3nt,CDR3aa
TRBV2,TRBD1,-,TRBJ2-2,TGTGCCAGCAGTCCGGGCCCCATTGGACAGGGTGTCGGGGAGCTGTTTTTT,CASSPGPIGQGVGELFF
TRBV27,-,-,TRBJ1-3,TGTGCCAGCAGTCCAAGATCCCTGAACTCTGGAAACACCATATATTTT,CASSPRSLNSGNTIYF
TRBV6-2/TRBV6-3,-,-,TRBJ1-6,TGTGCCAGCAGTTACAGGGTGCGGGATTCACCCCTCCACTTT,CASSYRVRDSPLHF
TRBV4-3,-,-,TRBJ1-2,TGCGCCAGCAGCCAAGCTTTAGACGTAAACTATGGCTACACCTTC,CASSQALDVNYGYTF
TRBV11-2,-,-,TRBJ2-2,TGTGCCAGCAGCTTCTCCGGCAGGGTGGCCGGGGAGCTGTTTTTT,CASSFSGRVAGELFF
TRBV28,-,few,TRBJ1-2,TGTGCCAGCAGTTTCACCGTGCGTTCGGGATCTGGCTACACCTTC,CASSFTVRSGSGYTF
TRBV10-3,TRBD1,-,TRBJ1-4,TGTGCCGCCTCAGGGGGAGTGGAGGAAAAACTGTTTTTT,CAASGGVEEKLFF
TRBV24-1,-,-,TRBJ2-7,TGTGCCACCAGTGATTCGGCTGGGGACGAGCAGTACTTC,CATSDSAGDEQYF
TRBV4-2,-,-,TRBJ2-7,TGTGCCAGCAGCCAGGCCCAAGAGGTAGCAGGGTACGAGCAGTACTTC,CASSQAQEVAGYEQYF
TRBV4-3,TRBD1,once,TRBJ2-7,TGCGCCAGCAGCCGAGAACAGGGGAGCGAGCAGTACTTC,CASSREQGSEQYF
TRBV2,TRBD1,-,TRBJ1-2,TGTGCCAGCAGTGAAGGCCGGGACAGGGCTGGCTACACCTTC,CASSEGRDRAGYTF
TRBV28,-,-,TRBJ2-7,TGTGCCAGCAGTAGGGCAGGGAAAACCTACGAGCAGTACTTC,CASSRAGKTYEQYF
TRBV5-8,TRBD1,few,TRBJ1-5,TGTGCCAGCAGCCTGGACAGGGGGGGCAATCAGCCCCAGCATTTT,CASSLDRGGNQPQHF
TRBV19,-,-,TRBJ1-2,TGTGCCAGTAGTATAGGCGGGGGCAGGAGCTATGGCTACACCTTC,CASSIGGGRSYGYTF
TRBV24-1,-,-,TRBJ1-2,TGTGCCACCAGTGATTCCCGGGCCCCCGGGACCTATGGCTACACCTTC,CATSDSRAPGTYGYTF
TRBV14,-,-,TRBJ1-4,TGTGCCAGCAGCCAGCTGGGCAGCGAAAAACTGTTTTTT,CASSQLGSEKLFF
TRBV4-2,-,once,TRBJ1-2,TGTGCCAGCAGCCAGGCCGGGAGACAGATCTATGGCTACACCTTC,CASSQAGRQIYGYTF
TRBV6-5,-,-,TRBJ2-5,TGTGCCAGCAGTTACTTGCAGGGTGAGACCCAGTACTTC,CASSYLQGETQYF
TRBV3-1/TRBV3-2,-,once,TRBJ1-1,TGTGCCAGCAGCCGTGCTCGTCGGCAATCGGCTGAAGCTTTCTTT,CASSRARRQSAEAFF
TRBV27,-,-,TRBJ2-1,TGTGCCAGCACCTTCGGGTTTTTACCCTACAATGAGCAGTTCTTC,CASTFGFLPYNEQFF
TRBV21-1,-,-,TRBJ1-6,TGTGCCAGCAGCAATATTAGGAACAGGGGGCGCATCGATTCACCCCTCCACTTT,CASSNIRNRGRIDSPLHF
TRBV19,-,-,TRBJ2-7,TGTGCCAGTAGTATGGCGGGGGCCAGAACCTCCTACGAGCAGTACTTC,CASSMAGARTSYEQYF